Shown below are 29 T cell receptor beta chains from a single sample sequenced in a study of T cells after posttransplantation cyclophosphamide. The naive gate required viable CD3+CD4+ or CD3+CD8+ cells with CCR7+CD45RA+CD45RO-CD95-CD27+CD28+ phenotype. TCRdb's table, derived via immunoSEQ multiplex PCR, lists solely in-frame clones and lacks some. The sample consists of roughly 30,000 clones, 90% to 95% of them appearing once. Specimen: naive CD4+ T cells sorted from blood. The receptors originated from a man younger than 40 in good health and a related stem cell transplant donor.

The V and J genes are TRBV4-1 and TRBJ1-2, with 11 nucleotides matching TRBD1. With V trimmed by 3 bases and J by 4 bases, 7 bases remained unmatched. Germline CDR1 and CDR2: MGHRA and YSYEKL. The CDR3 spans 16 residues. Written as DNA, the CDR3 is TGCGCCAGCAGCCAGACCGGACAGGGGGCGCTCTATGGCTACACCTTC. The encoded protein is CASSQTGQGALYGYTF.

The rearrangement joins TRBV5-6 to TRBJ1-3, with TRBD1 matching over 8 bases. This CDR3 is built from 15 residues. J gave up 4 bases and V 4 bases, and 7 bases lay outside the gene matches. CDR1 and CDR2 from the germline V gene are SGHDT and YYEEEE. In DNA, the CDR3 is TGTGCCAGCAGCCGAGACAGGGGATCCGGAAACACCATATATTTT. It encodes CASSRDRGSGNTIYF.

The rearrangement uses TRBV27 and TRBJ2-7; weak D call: TRBD1 (6 bases). The V gene lost 11 bases and the J gene lost 2 bases, with 16 bases spanning the gap. CDR3 length: 13 residues. From germline, CDR1 is MNHEY and CDR2 SMNVEV (reference sequence). The CDR3 DNA is TGTGCCTCGAAGGGGGTTTCTACCTACGAGCAGTACTTC. It yields the protein CASKGVSTYEQYF.

The CDR3 here is CASSEEGRGRPQHF. DNA of the CDR3: TGTGCCAGCAGTGAAGAAGGGCGGGGCCGGCCCCAGCATTTT. V and J are TRBV6-1 and TRBJ1-5; tentatively, D is TRBD1 (5 bases). This CDR3 has 14 residues. Germline V gene lookup returns CDR1 MNHNS and CDR2 SASEGT. The V and J ends lost 1 base and 9 bases respectively, with 13 bases between them.

The chain carries TRBV4-1 and TRBJ1-3; tentatively, D is TRBD1 (5 bases). Germline V gives CDR1 MGHRA, CDR2 YSYEKL. V lost 0 bases and J lost 0, with 9 bases in between. This CDR3 has 16 amino acids. The CDR3 region has the DNA TGCGCCAGCAGCCAAGAAAGACAGTTCTCTGGAAACACCATATATTTT. Its protein product is CASSQERQFSGNTIYF.

The chain uses TRBV18 and TRBJ2-1; no firm D call. This CDR3 is 11 amino acids long. In germline, CDR1 is KGHSH, CDR2 LQKENI. Trimming removed 2 bases at V and 8 bases at J, with 4 bases between. CDR3 DNA: TGTGCCAGCTCACCAAGAGATGAGCAGTTCTTC. This codes for CASSPRDEQFF. The whole variable domain, remainder taken from reference TRBV18 and TRBJ2-1, is NAGVMQNPRHLVRRRGQEARLRCSPMKGHSHVYWYRQLPEEGLKFMVYLQKENIIDESGMPKERFSAEFPKEGPSILRIQQVVRGDSAAYFCASSPRDEQFFGPGTRLTVL.

This clone has a single count. The rearrangement links TRBV25-1 to TRBJ2-5, with D possibly matching TRBD2 (5 bases). The CDR3 extends over 16 amino acids. V lost 2 bases and J lost 3, with 16 bases in between. Germline CDR1 reads MGHDK; CDR2 reads SYGVNS. The CDR3 region has the DNA TGTGCCAGCAGTGAAAGCCGGGGAATGATTAAAGAGACCCAGTACTTC. Its protein product is CASSESRGMIKETQYF.

The V call is TRBV12-2, the J call TRBJ2-3; TRBD1 is the table's D call, not checked against the DNA. TRBV12-2 is listed as a pseudogene. The CDR3 extends over 17 amino acids. CDR3 bases: TGTGCAAGTCGCTTAGGTGGGGCAGATCGAGGCACAGATACGCAGTATTTT. Translating it yields CASRLGGADRGTDTQYF.

The chain carries TRBV5-5 and TRBJ2-1; TRBD2 matches 8 bases. CDR3 length: 13 residues. V shed 7 bases and J 0 bases; nucleotides not matched to a gene: 0. Germline CDR1 and CDR2: SGHKS and YYEKEE (reference sequence). For the CDR3, the DNA is TGTGCCAGCGGGACTAGCTCCTACAATGAGCAGTTCTTC. Its translation is CASGTSSYNEQFF. Combining the CDR3 with reference TRBV5-5 and TRBJ2-1 gives the whole variable domain DAGVTQSPTHLIKTRGQQVTLRCSPISGHKSVSWYQQVLGQGPQFIFQYYEKEERGRGNFPDRFSARQFPNYSSELNVNALLLGDSALYLCASGTSSYNEQFFGPGTRLTVL.

The rearrangement links TRBV7-9 to TRBJ1-5, with D perhaps matching TRBD1 (5 bases). This CDR3 is built from 14 residues. Deletions cut 5 bases from V and 9 bases from J, with 17 bases between. The germline CDR1 and CDR2 sequences are SEHNR and FQNEAQ (reference sequence). CDR3 sequence: CASSQDIGRGPQHF. Here the CDR3 DNA reads TGTGCCAGCAGCCAGGACATTGGACGCGGGCCCCAGCATTTT.

This chain joins TRBV9 and TRBJ2-3; 10 bases are shared with TRBD2. The germline gives CDR1 SGDLS, CDR2 YYNGEE. V dropped 0 bases and J dropped 7; count of bases not matched to a gene: 8. The CDR3 is 16 residues long. The CDR3 loop is CASSVAPSGGQYTQYF. The CDR3 DNA follows: TGTGCCAGCAGCGTAGCCCCTAGCGGGGGTCAATATACGCAGTATTTT.

The J gene is TRBJ2-5, the V gene TRBV2, with TRBD1 matching over 9 bases. The V gene end was trimmed by 4 bases and the J gene end by 5 bases; junction bases not matched to a gene: 11. The CDR3 consists of 16 residues. The germline V gene encodes CDR1 SNHLY and CDR2 FYNNEI. CDR3 DNA: TGTGCCAGCAGTGCCCGCGGCCCGGGGACAGGGGAGACCCAGTACTTC. Residues: CASSARGPGTGETQYF. The full variable domain, with the rest looked up from reference TRBV2 and TRBJ2-5, is EPEVTQTPSHQVTQMGQEVILRCVPISNHLYFYWYRQILGQKVEFLVSFYNNEISEKSEIFDDQFSVERPDGSNFTLKIRSTKLEDSAMYFCASSARGPGTGETQYFGPGTRLLVL.

The rearrangement joins TRBV6-4 to TRBJ2-3; D not certain. Germline lookup yields CDR1 MRHNA and CDR2 SNTAGT. There are 14 residues in the CDR3. V lost 8 bases to trimming and J lost 3 bases, with 15 bases between them. The CDR3 region is CASSSYRVTDTQYF. CDR3 DNA sequence: TGTGCCAGCTCTTCTTACCGGGTAACAGATACGCAGTATTTT.

This rearrangement joins TRBV6-5 to TRBJ2-3, with D possibly matching TRBD1 (5 bases). The CDR3 is 13 residues long. CDR1 is MNHEY, CDR2 SVGAGI, per germline. Trimming removed 6 bases from V and 3 bases from J, with 10 bases in between. This chain's CDR3 is CASRAPGTDTQYF. The CDR3, as DNA: TGTGCCAGCAGGGCGCCAGGGACAGATACGCAGTATTTT.

The CDR3 bases are TGTGCCAGCAGTTTCACAGGGCGGTACGAGCAGTACTTC. The encoded protein is CASSFTGRYEQYF. This sequence joins TRBV28 and TRBJ2-7; D is possibly TRBD1 (6 bases). This CDR3 is 13 amino acids long. With 3 bases removed from V and 4 bases from J, the gap between germline ends came to 10 bases. Germline V CDR1 and CDR2: MDHEN, SYDVKM.

J is TRBJ2-5 and V is TRBV7-7; TRBD1 agrees at 8 bases. The CDR3 is made up of 13 amino acids. Germline V gene sequence: CDR1 SSHAT, CDR2 FNYEAQ (reference sequence). V was pared by 5 bases and J by 5 bases, with 4 bases of the junction left unmatched. This CDR3 is CASSARQGETQYF. CDR3 nucleotides: TGTGCCAGCAGCGCACGACAGGGGGAGACCCAGTACTTC.

This clone has just a few counts. V gene TRBV6-5 combines with J gene TRBJ1-1; the match to TRBD1 covers 7 bases. The CDR3 consists of 13 residues. V shed 2 bases, J shed 5 bases, and the junction held 2 bases outside the gene matches. Per germline, CDR1 MNHEY and CDR2 SVGAGI. CDR3 region: CASSYRRGTEAFF. Written as DNA, the CDR3 is TGTGCCAGCAGTTACCGCAGGGGGACTGAAGCTTTCTTT.

The rearrangement joins TRBV2 to TRBJ2-3; 8 nucleotides match TRBD1. Germline values: CDR1 SNHLY, CDR2 FYNNEI. J gave up 5 bases and V 0 bases, and 1 base lay outside the gene matches. The CDR3 extends over 14 amino acids. The CDR3 DNA sequence: TGTGCCAGCAGTGAAGCACAGGGGGTAGATACGCAGTATTTT. Translation gives CASSEAQGVDTQYF.

The rearrangement joins TRBV2 to TRBJ1-2; maybe TRBD1 (6 bases). CDR3 length: 14 amino acids. The germline V gene has CDR1 SNHLY and CDR2 FYNNEI. V was shortened by 4 bases and J by 3 bases, with 12 bases between the two germline ends. The CDR3 here is CASSVGRGDYGYTF. CDR3 coding DNA: TGTGCCAGCAGTGTAGGCAGGGGAGACTATGGCTACACCTTC.

The gene calls are TRBV5-1 and TRBJ2-3; no firm D call. Germline CDR1 reads SGHRS; CDR2 reads YFSETQ. The CDR3 is 13 residues long. Trimming removed 0 bases at V and 8 bases at J, with 10 bases between. The CDR3, as DNA: TGCGCCAGCAGCTTGGTAGAGGCGCGTACGCAGTATTTT. It specifies CASSLVEARTQYF.

The V and J genes are TRBV15 and TRBJ2-7, with D perhaps TRBD1 (6 bases). In germline, CDR1 is LNHNV, CDR2 YYDKDF (reference sequence). CDR3 length: 15 residues. V dropped 1 base and J dropped 5 bases, with 15 bases sitting between them. CDR3 sequence: CATSRGGGGINEQYF. The CDR3 DNA is TGTGCCACCAGCAGAGGCGGTGGGGGCATCAACGAGCAGTACTTC.

This rearrangement joins TRBV9 to TRBJ2-3, with a tentative D call TRBD2 (6 bases). The V gene's germline CDR1 is SGDLS and CDR2 YYNGEE. Trimming stripped 2 bases from V and 5 bases from J, with 15 bases between. This CDR3 has 15 residues. This CDR3 reads CASSVRDWVEDTQYF. The CDR3, as DNA: TGTGCCAGCAGCGTCCGGGACTGGGTAGAAGATACGCAGTATTTT.

The chain uses TRBV19 and TRBJ1-2; D gene unclear. Germline CDR1 reads LNHDA; CDR2 reads SQIVND (reference sequence). The V end was cut by 8 bases, the J end by 0 bases, with 10 bases between. The CDR3 runs to 13 residues. DNA for the CDR3: TGTGCCAGTGCAGGCGTAGCTAACTATGGCTACACCTTC. Protein product: CASAGVANYGYTF. Drawing the rest from reference TRBV19 and TRBJ1-2, the complete variable domain is DGGITQSPKYLFRKEGQNVTLSCEQNLNHDAMYWYRQDPGQGLRLIYYSQIVNDFQKGDIAEGYSVSREKKESFPLTVTSAQKNPTAFYLCASAGVANYGYTFGSGTRLTVV.

The chain joins TRBV5-1 to TRBJ2-7, with 8 bases fitting TRBD1. The CDR3 length is 14 residues. Germline CDR1 and CDR2: SGHRS and YFSETQ. The trim removed 6 bases at V and 4 bases at J, leaving 9 bases unmatched. The chain's CDR3 is CASTPTGVPYEQYF. CDR3 DNA: TGCGCCAGCACACCGACAGGGGTTCCTTACGAGCAGTACTTC.

The chain carries TRBV27 and TRBJ2-7; perhaps TRBD2 as D (6 bases). CDR1 and CDR2 from the germline V gene are MNHEY and SMNVEV (reference sequence). This CDR3 comprises 14 residues. V lost 2 bases and J 2 bases, leaving 10 bases between the germline ends. The CDR3 nucleotides read TGTGCCAGCAGTTTACCGGGACTTCCCTACGAGCAGTACTTC. Its translation: CASSLPGLPYEQYF.

The chain employs TRBV5-1 and TRBJ2-1; 11 bases fit TRBD2. Unmatched junction bases numbered 4, after V lost 2 bases and J lost 9 bases. The CDR3 length is 14 residues. From germline, CDR1 is SGHRS and CDR2 YFSETQ. The CDR3 reads CASSFSGGVSEQFF. The CDR3 bases are TGCGCCAGCAGCTTTAGCGGGGGGGTAAGTGAGCAGTTCTTC. The complete variable domain, with remaining parts taken from reference TRBV5-1 and TRBJ2-1, reads KAGVTQTPRYLIKTRGQQVTLSCSPISGHRSVSWYQQTPGQGLQFLFEYFSETQRNKGNFPGRFSGRQFSNSRSEMNVSTLELGDSALYLCASSFSGGVSEQFFGPGTRLTVL.

Only one count was recorded for this clone. The chain has TRBV5-6 and TRBJ2-5; 8 bases map to TRBD1. CDR3 length equals 15 residues. Germline loops: CDR1 SGHDT, CDR2 YYEEEE. V was pared by 0 bases and J by 2 bases, with 3 bases of the junction left unmatched. The CDR3, as DNA: TGTGCCAGCAGCTTGGATGGACAGGGACAAGAGACCCAGTACTTC. This codes for CASSLDGQGQETQYF.

This chain joins TRBV5-4 and TRBJ2-7; maybe TRBD1 (5 bases). Germline V lookup: CDR1 SGHNT, CDR2 YYREEE (reference sequence). CDR3 length: 12 amino acids. Trimming removed 4 bases at V and 3 bases at J, with 8 bases between. CDR3 amino acids: CASSLRGYEQYF. CDR3 nucleotide sequence: TGTGCCAGCAGCCTAAGGGGCTACGAGCAGTACTTC.

The V gene is TRBV29-1, the J gene TRBJ2-3; D may be TRBD2 (6 bases). Germline CDR1 is SQVTM and CDR2 is ANQGSEA. This CDR3 contains 13 residues. With 4 bases removed from V and 2 bases from J, the gap between germline ends came to 10 bases. In DNA form, the CDR3 reads TGCAGCGTTGGGGGGGTAACCACAGATACGCAGTATTTT. Amino acids: CSVGGVTTDTQYF.